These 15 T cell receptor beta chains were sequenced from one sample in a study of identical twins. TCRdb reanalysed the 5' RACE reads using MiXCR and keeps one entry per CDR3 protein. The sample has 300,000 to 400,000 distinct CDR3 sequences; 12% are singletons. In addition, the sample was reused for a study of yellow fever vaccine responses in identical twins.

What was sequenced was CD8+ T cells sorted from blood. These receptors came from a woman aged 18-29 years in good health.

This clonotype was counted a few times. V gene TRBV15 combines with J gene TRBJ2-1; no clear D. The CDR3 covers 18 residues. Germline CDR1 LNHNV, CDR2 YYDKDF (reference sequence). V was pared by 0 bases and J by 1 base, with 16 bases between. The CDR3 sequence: CATSRDVVVMKSYNEQFF. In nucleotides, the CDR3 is TGTGCCACCAGCAGAGATGTGGTGGTTATGAAATCCTACAATGAGCAGTTCTTC.

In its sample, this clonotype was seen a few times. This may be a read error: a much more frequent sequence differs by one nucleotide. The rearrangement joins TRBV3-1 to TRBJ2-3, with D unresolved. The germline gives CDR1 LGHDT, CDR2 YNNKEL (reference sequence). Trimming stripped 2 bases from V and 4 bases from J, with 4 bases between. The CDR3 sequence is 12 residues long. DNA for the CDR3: TGTGCCAGCAGCCAATGGGCAGATACGCAGTATTTT. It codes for CASSQWADTQYF.

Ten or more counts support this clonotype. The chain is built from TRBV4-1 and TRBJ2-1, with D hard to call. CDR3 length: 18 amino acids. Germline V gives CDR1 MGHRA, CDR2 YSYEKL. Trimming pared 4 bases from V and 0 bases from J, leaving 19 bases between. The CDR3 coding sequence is TGCGCCAGCAGCCCCTCAATTGGGAAGCTAAGCTCCTACAATGAGCAGTTCTTC. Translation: CASSPSIGKLSSYNEQFF.

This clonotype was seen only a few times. In DNA form, the CDR3 reads TGTGCCAGCTCACCCGGGACACGCGGGCGAGGAGAGACCCAGTACTTC. Its protein product is CASSPGTRGRGETQYF. This chain joins TRBV18 and TRBJ2-5, with D maybe TRBD1 (6 bases). The germline V and J ends were trimmed by 3 bases and 4 bases, with 18 bases remaining between them. Germline CDR1 is KGHSH and CDR2 is LQKENI. The CDR3 runs 16 residues.

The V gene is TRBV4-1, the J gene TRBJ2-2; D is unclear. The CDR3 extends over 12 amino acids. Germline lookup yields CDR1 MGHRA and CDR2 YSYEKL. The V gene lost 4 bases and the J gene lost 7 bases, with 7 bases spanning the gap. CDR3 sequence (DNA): TGCGCCAGCAGCCCTCGGGTCGGGGAGCTGTTTTTT. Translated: CASSPRVGELFF.

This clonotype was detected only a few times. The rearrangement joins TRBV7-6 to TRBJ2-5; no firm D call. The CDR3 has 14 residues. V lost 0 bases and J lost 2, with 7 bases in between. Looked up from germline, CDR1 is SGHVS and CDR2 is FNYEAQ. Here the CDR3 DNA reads TGTGCCAGCAGCTTAGCCCGGATACAAGAGACCCAGTACTTC. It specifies CASSLARIQETQYF.

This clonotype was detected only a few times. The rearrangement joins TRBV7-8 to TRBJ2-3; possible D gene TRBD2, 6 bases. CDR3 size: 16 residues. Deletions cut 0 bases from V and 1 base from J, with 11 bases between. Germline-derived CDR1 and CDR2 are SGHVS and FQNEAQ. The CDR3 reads CASSLAGGIGTDTQYF. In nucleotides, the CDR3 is TGTGCCAGCAGCTTAGCTGGGGGGATCGGCACAGATACGCAGTATTTT.

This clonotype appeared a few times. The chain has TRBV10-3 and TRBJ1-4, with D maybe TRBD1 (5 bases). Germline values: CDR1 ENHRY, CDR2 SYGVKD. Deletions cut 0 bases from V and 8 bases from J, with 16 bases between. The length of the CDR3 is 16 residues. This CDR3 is CAISESASRVEEKLFF. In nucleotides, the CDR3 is TGTGCCATCAGTGAGTCGGCTTCCAGGGTGGAGGAAAAACTGTTTTTT.

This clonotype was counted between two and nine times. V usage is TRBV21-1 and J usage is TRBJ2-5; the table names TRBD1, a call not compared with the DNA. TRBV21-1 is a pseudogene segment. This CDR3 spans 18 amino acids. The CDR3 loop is CASSKSKGGQEVEETQYF. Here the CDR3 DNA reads TGTGCCAGCAGCAAGTCTAAGGGGGGACAGGAAGTAGAAGAGACCCAGTACTTC.

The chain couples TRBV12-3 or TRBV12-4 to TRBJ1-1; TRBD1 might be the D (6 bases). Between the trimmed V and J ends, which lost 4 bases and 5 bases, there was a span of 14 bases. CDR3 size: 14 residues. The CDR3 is CASSWAGAGTEAFF. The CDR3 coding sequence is TGTGCCAGCAGTTGGGCAGGGGCAGGTACTGAAGCTTTCTTT.

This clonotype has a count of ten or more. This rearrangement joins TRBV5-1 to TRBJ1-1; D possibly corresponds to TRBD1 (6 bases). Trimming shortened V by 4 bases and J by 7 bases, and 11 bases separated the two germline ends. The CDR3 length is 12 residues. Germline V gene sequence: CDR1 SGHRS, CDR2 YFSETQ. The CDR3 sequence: CASSLDSFEAFF. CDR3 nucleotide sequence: TGCGCCAGCAGCCTGGACAGTTTTGAAGCTTTCTTT.

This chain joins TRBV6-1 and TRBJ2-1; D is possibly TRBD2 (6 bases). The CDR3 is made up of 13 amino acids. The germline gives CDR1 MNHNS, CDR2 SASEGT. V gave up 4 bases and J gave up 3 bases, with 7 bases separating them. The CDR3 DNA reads TGTGCCAGCAGTGTAGCGGACTACAATGAGCAGTTCTTC. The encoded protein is CASSVADYNEQFF.

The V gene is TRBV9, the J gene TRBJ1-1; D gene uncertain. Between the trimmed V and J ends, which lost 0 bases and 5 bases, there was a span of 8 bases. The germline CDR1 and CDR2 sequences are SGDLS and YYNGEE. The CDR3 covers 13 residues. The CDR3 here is CASSVGGSTEAFF. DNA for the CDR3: TGTGCCAGCAGCGTAGGGGGTTCAACTGAAGCTTTCTTT. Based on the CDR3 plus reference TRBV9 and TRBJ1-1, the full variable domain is DSGVTQTPKHLITATGQRVTLRCSPRSGDLSVYWYQQSLDQGLQFLIQYYNGEERAKGNILERFSAQQFPDLHSELNLSSLELGDSALYFCASSVGGSTEAFFGQGTRLTVV.

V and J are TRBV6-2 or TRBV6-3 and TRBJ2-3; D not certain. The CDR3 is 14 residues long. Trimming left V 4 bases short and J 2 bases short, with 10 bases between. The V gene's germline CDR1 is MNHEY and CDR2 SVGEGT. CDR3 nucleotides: TGTGCCAGCAGTTCAGGCAGGTTCACAGATACGCAGTATTTT. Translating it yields CASSSGRFTDTQYF.

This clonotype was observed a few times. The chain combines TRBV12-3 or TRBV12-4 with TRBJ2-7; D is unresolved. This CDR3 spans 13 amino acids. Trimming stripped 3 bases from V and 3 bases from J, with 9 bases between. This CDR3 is CASSLGFFYEQYF. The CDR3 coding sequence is TGTGCCAGCAGTTTGGGATTTTTCTACGAGCAGTACTTC.